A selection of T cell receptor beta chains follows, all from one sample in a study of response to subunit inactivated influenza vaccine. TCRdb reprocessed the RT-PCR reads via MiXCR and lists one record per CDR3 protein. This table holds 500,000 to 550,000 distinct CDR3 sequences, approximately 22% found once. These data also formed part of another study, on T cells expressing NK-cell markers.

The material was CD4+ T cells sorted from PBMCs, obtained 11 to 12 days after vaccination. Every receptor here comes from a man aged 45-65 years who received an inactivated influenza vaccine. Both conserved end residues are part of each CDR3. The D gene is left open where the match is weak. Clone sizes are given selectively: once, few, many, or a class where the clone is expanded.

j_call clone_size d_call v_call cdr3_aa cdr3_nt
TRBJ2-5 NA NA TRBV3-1 CASSQDRVWSSETQYF TGTGCCAGCAGCCAAGATCGTGTCTGGAGTTCGGAGACCCAGTACTTC
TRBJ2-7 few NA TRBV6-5 CASSSWYEQYF TGTGCCAGCAGTTCCTGGTACGAGCAGTACTTC
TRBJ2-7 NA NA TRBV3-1 CASSQDYVGSSYEQYF TGTGCCAGCAGCCAAGATTACGTAGGGAGCTCCTACGAGCAGTACTTC
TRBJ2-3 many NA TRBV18 CASSPTTDTQYF TGTGCCAGCTCACCCACCACAGATACGCAGTATTTT
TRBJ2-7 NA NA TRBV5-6 CASSPPWGTFVTYEQYF TGTGCCAGCAGCCCACCTTGGGGAACCTTTGTTACCTACGAGCAGTACTTC
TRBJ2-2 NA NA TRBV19 CASMPFGLNTGELFF TGTGCCAGTATGCCGTTCGGACTTAACACCGGGGAGCTGTTTTTT
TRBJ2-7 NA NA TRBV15 CATSRDRKGSYEQYF TGTGCCACCAGCAGAGATAGAAAGGGGTCCTACGAGCAGTACTTC
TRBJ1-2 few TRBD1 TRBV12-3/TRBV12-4 CASSFGQGSGYTF TGTGCCAGCAGTTTCGGACAGGGGAGCGGCTACACCTTC
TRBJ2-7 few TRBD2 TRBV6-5 CASSSRPGLAGSYEQYF TGTGCCAGCAGTTCTCGACCTGGACTAGCGGGCTCCTACGAGCAGTACTTC
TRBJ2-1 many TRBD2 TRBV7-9 CASSLEGTSEEGQFF TGTGCCAGCAGCTTAGAGGGGACTAGCGAGGAGGGGCAGTTCTTC
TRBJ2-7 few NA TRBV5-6 CASSLNSNAGYEQYF TGTGCCAGCAGCTTGAACAGTAACGCGGGCTACGAGCAGTACTTC
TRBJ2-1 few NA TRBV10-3 CAISEHTLGNNEQFF TGTGCCATCAGTGAACATACCCTAGGGAACAATGAGCAGTTCTTC
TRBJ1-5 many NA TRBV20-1 CSATHSNQPQHF TGCAGTGCTACCCATAGCAATCAGCCCCAGCATTTT
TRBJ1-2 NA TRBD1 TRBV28 CASSPTGGERSYGYTF TGTGCCAGCAGTCCAACAGGGGGCGAAAGAAGCTATGGCTACACCTTC
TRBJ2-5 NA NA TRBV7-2 CASSLNGGPEETQYF TGTGCCAGCAGCTTAAACGGAGGGCCGGAGGAGACCCAGTACTTC
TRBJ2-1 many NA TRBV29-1 CSVGERRGNEQFF TGCAGCGTCGGCGAGCGGAGGGGCAATGAGCAGTTCTTC
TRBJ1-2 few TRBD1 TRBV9 CASSMVRDRGFGGYTF TGTGCCAGCAGCATGGTCCGGGACAGGGGATTTGGTGGCTACACCTTC